The entry that follows covers one T cell receptor (beta chain) sequence. In the original workflow: Researchers report that nucleated cell counts were estimated from reference gene primer amplification. Repertoires were generated with immunoSEQ multiplex PCR, while TCRdb's copy carries only in-frame clones and drops some. Clone size and the V and J calls come from that table; the DNA yielded D and trimming. Of some 190,000 clones listed, 70% to 90% are singletons. This specimen comes from a study of blood T cell repertoires in COVID-19. On the study more broadly: Material from acute and convalescent COVID-19 was sourced from the United States, Italy and Spain. PBMCs, B-cell-depleted T cells, or T cells provided the cDNA or gDNA that made up the material.

Trimming stripped 2 bases from V and 1 base from J, with 24 bases between. The CDR3 has 20 residues. Germline CDR1 is LGHNA and CDR2 is YSLEER. The sequenced sample was peripheral blood. The TCR originated in a woman older than 75 with acute or convalescent COVID-19. The chain joins TRBV4-3 to TRBJ2-4; tentative D call: TRBD2 (7 bases). CDR3 amino acids: CASSQLPGGDPGGAKNIQYF. CDR3 bases: TGCGCCAGCAGCCAACTACCGGGGGGCGACCCTGGTGGGGCCAAAAACATTCAGTACTTC.